This TCR beta chain was sequenced in a study of CXCR3-negative and CXCR3-positive naive CD8 T cells. TRB cDNA was prepared as libraries by UMI-labeled 5' RACE. After re-calling the 5' RACE reads, TCRdb lists one entry per CDR3 protein, DNA absent. The table for this sample gives about 130,000 distinct CDR3 sequences. Sorting yielded triplicates of 300,000 to 350,000 cells for each CD8+ T cell subset. CD45RO-CCR7+CD27+CD95- characterized naive CD8+ T cells. Germline loops: CDR1 LGHNA, CDR2 YSLEER. The length of the CDR3 is 14 residues. Study-level findings and limits: Researchers report CXCR3 expression partially decreased after cryopreservation, with fresh PBMCs used in most assays. The study found that naive CXCR3-negative and CXCR3-positive cells shared TRBV-TRBJ usage, while memory cells differed. The study found more hydrophobic TRB CDR3s in CXCR3-positive naive cells than in CXCR3-negative naive cells.

Note on this clonotype: As yet, its antigen is unknown.

Input material: naive CXCR3+ CD8+ T cells from blood. Noted subset: CD45RO-CCR7+CD27+CD95- naive CD8+ T cells expressing CXCR3 (TNR3+). The J gene is TRBJ1-2, the V gene TRBV4-3. The origin of this receptor is a human donor in good health. Some clones in this sample may be carry-over from other donors' samples. CDR3 protein: CASSQESGSIGYTF.